This entry lists 31 T cell receptor beta chains sequenced from one sample in a study of OX40 agonist ivuxolimab in advanced cancers. Produced via immunoSEQ multiplex PCR; TCRdb's table is partial and in-frame only. The sample records 65,000 to 75,000 clones, around 85% being singletons. The specimen was CD4+ or CD8+ T cells sorted from blood, collected in a trial of the OX40 agonist ivuxolimab. The receptors shown here come from an adult with an advanced solid tumor such as melanoma, head and neck, liver or kidney cancer.

The genes are TRBV7-6 and TRBJ1-1; possible D gene TRBD1, 5 bases. Germline CDR1 SGHVS, CDR2 FNYEAQ. The V end lost 1 base, the J end lost 3 bases, and 12 bases lay between the germline ends. The CDR3 totals 15 residues. CDR3 in amino acids: CASSLGGVWYTEAFF. The DNA of the CDR3 is TGTGCCAGCAGCTTAGGAGGGGTATGGTACACTGAAGCTTTCTTT.

This chain links TRBV28 with TRBJ1-5, with a tentative D call TRBD1 (5 bases). Germline V lookup: CDR1 MDHEN, CDR2 SYDVKM. CDR3 length equals 16 residues. The germline V and J ends were trimmed by 2 bases and 2 bases, with 13 bases remaining between them. The CDR3 loop is CASSLRGRDGNQPQHF. The CDR3 DNA is TGTGCCAGCAGTTTAAGGGGCAGGGACGGCAATCAGCCCCAGCATTTT.

J is TRBJ1-4 and V is TRBV2, with no clear D. The germline V gene encodes CDR1 SNHLY and CDR2 FYNNEI. The germline V and J ends were trimmed by 7 bases and 5 bases, with 14 bases remaining between them. The CDR3 runs to 14 residues. This CDR3 is CASIGFHGNEKLFF. The DNA for the CDR3 is TGTGCCAGCATTGGATTCCATGGGAATGAAAAACTGTTTTTT.

The chain is built from TRBV18 and TRBJ1-1; 8 bases map to TRBD1. The junction had 3 bases not matched to a gene; V was cut back by 5 bases and J by 4 bases. CDR3 length equals 13 residues. Germline V CDR1 and CDR2: KGHSH, LQKENI. This CDR3 reads CASSIQGATEAFF. The CDR3 DNA sequence: TGTGCCAGCTCAATTCAGGGGGCCACTGAAGCTTTCTTT. Full variable domain (outside the CDR3, taken from reference TRBV18 and TRBJ1-1): NAGVMQNPRHLVRRRGQEARLRCSPMKGHSHVYWYRQLPEEGLKFMVYLQKENIIDESGMPKERFSAEFPKEGPSILRIQQVVRGDSAAYFCASSIQGATEAFFGQGTRLTVV.

The chain combines TRBV28 with TRBJ2-6; D is unresolved. The CDR3 runs 16 residues. Per germline, CDR1 MDHEN and CDR2 SYDVKM. V gave up 5 bases and J gave up 4 bases, with 15 bases separating them. CDR3 loop: CASSPRTSPGANVLTF. The CDR3 DNA reads as TGTGCCAGCAGTCCGCGGACCAGCCCAGGGGCCAACGTCCTGACTTTC.

The chain couples TRBV7-3 to TRBJ2-7; 11 bases align to TRBD2. The CDR3 totals 14 residues. Germline loops: CDR1 SGHTA, CDR2 FQGTGA. Unmatched junction bases numbered 4, after V lost 5 bases and J lost 4 bases. CDR3 nucleotide sequence: TGTGCCAGCAGCCCTAGCGGGGGGAAGTACGAGCAGTACTTC. Its protein is CASSPSGGKYEQYF.

The chain couples TRBV21-1 to TRBJ1-3. TRBV21-1 is noted as a pseudogene. This CDR3 contains 12 residues. In DNA, the CDR3 is TGTGCCAGCAGGTACTCCAAAAACACCATATATTTT. Amino acid sequence: CASRYSKNTIYF.

The chain couples TRBV21-1 to TRBJ1-6; TRBD1, the D gene given by the table, was not confirmed from the DNA. TRBV21-1 represents a pseudogene. The CDR3 covers 15 residues. Here the CDR3 DNA reads TGTGCCAGCAGCAAATCAACGGCAGGGCTATTGCCCCTCCACTTT. Protein product: CASSKSTAGLLPLHF.

The chain carries TRBV5-1 and TRBJ2-5, with D tentatively TRBD1 or TRBD2 (7 bases each). V lost 4 bases and J 1 base, leaving 17 bases between the germline ends. The CDR3 contains 16 residues. Germline values: CDR1 SGHRS, CDR2 YFSETQ. This CDR3 reads CASSHTQGGAQETQYF. The CDR3 DNA reads as TGCGCCAGCAGCCACACGCAGGGGGGGGCCCAAGAGACCCAGTACTTC.

The chain carries TRBV15 and TRBJ1-5, with 7 bases fitting TRBD1. The V segment lost 3 bases and the J segment 2 bases; nucleotides outside the gene matches: 7. Per the germline V gene, CDR1 is LNHNV and CDR2 is YYDKDF (reference sequence). The CDR3 is 16 residues long. The CDR3: CATSRSQGGRNQPQHF. In DNA form, the CDR3 reads TGTGCCACCAGCAGGTCCCAGGGGGGGCGCAATCAGCCCCAGCATTTT.

The rearrangement joins TRBV2 to TRBJ1-2; D uncertain. V gave up 1 base and J gave up 7 bases, with 7 bases separating them. The CDR3 is made up of 12 amino acids. CDR1 is SNHLY, CDR2 FYNNEI, per germline. CDR3 coding DNA: TGTGCCAGCAGTGAAGGGCTGGGTGGCTACACCTTC. Encoded protein: CASSEGLGGYTF. Full variable domain (missing parts from reference TRBV2 and TRBJ1-2): EPEVTQTPSHQVTQMGQEVILRCVPISNHLYFYWYRQILGQKVEFLVSFYNNEISEKSEIFDDQFSVERPDGSNFTLKIRSTKLEDSAMYFCASSEGLGGYTFGSGTRLTVV.

The V gene is TRBV7-9, the J gene TRBJ2-7; 7 bases map to TRBD1. With V trimmed by 5 bases and J by 2 bases, 3 bases remained unmatched. Germline V gene sequence: CDR1 SEHNR, CDR2 FQNEAQ (reference sequence). This CDR3 is built from 13 residues. In DNA form, the CDR3 reads TGTGCCAGCAGCCGTGGGACAGCCTACGAGCAGTACTTC. Its protein is CASSRGTAYEQYF.

In this sample, this clone turned up once. One end of the junction is discordant with germline, which a read error may explain. The rearrangement uses TRBV19 and TRBJ2-5; the D is unclear. The germline gives CDR1 LNHDA, CDR2 SQIVND (reference sequence). CDR3 size: 14 residues. CDR3 nucleotides: TGTGCCAGTAGTATAGCGGGCGGTCAAGCGACCCAGTACTTC. This sequence encodes CASSIAGGQATQYF.

In this sample, this clone turned up once. The V gene is TRBV6-1, the J gene TRBJ1-2; 8 bases agree with TRBD1. Trimming cost V 6 bases and J 4 bases; bases outside gene matches: 10. The CDR3 loop spans 15 amino acids. The germline V gene encodes CDR1 MNHNS and CDR2 SASEGT. CDR3: CASRASTGEAYGYTF. The CDR3, as DNA: TGTGCCAGCAGGGCCTCGACAGGGGAGGCCTATGGCTACACCTTC.

This clone was seen just once. This same CDR3 is encoded by further DNA sequences in the sample. The chain has TRBV7-2 and TRBJ2-1, with D tentatively TRBD2 (6 bases). In germline, CDR1 is SGHTA, CDR2 FQGNSA. This CDR3 region has 13 residues. Trimming took 0 bases from V and 9 from J, leaving 9 bases between them. The CDR3 nucleotides are TGTGCCAGCAGCTTAGCGGGAGGAGCTGAGCAGTTCTTC. It specifies CASSLAGGAEQFF.

The genes are TRBV7-9 and TRBJ2-1, with 9 positions matching TRBD1. Germline lookup yields CDR1 SEHNR and CDR2 FQNEAQ (reference sequence). This CDR3 is 15 amino acids long. The junction had 8 bases not matched to a gene; V was cut back by 5 bases and J by 6 bases. The CDR3 coding sequence is TGTGCCAGCAGCCCCCGGGACAGGGTCCGCAATGAGCAGTTCTTC. This gives the protein CASSPRDRVRNEQFF.

The V and J genes are TRBV18 and TRBJ2-2, with 8 positions matching TRBD2. There are 17 residues in the CDR3. From germline, CDR1 is KGHSH and CDR2 LQKENI. The ends lost 5 bases at V and 4 bases at J; junction bases unmatched: 12. The DNA of the CDR3 is TGTGCCAGCTCATCCACGTCCGCGGGAGGAGGCACCGGGGAGCTGTTTTTT. This sequence encodes CASSSTSAGGGTGELFF.

The chain employs TRBV5-1 and TRBJ1-4, with D perhaps matching TRBD1 (6 bases). This CDR3 spans 14 amino acids. Germline CDR1 is SGHRS and CDR2 is YFSETQ. V was cut by 0 bases and J by 7 bases, with 10 bases left in between. CDR3 in amino acids: CASSLAGAGEKLFF. DNA of the CDR3: TGCGCCAGCAGCTTGGCGGGGGCAGGTGAAAAACTGTTTTTT.

The table lists this clone with a count of one. The chain uses TRBV6-1 and TRBJ1-1, with unresolved D. V was cut by 2 bases and J by 1 base, with 5 bases left in between. The CDR3 contains 13 residues. Germline V gene lookup returns CDR1 MNHNS and CDR2 SASEGT. This CDR3 is CASSEIGNTEAFF. The DNA of the CDR3 is TGTGCCAGCAGTGAAATTGGGAACACTGAAGCTTTCTTT.

The V and J genes are TRBV6-5 and TRBJ2-5; 9 positions agree with TRBD1. V lost 4 bases to trimming and J lost 4 bases; unmatched junction nucleotides: 10. The CDR3 contains 16 residues. CDR1 and CDR2 from the germline V gene are MNHEY and SVGAGI. The CDR3 DNA follows: TGTGCCAGCAGTTCCCTAAGGACAGGGGCTGGAGAGACCCAGTACTTC. This codes for CASSSLRTGAGETQYF.

The rearrangement uses TRBV29-1 and TRBJ1-1, with no clear D. Germline V gene data show CDR1 as SQVTM and CDR2 as ANQGSEA. V was shortened by 6 bases and J by 0 bases, with 11 bases between the two germline ends. This CDR3 is built from 13 residues. The CDR3 loop is CSVNREVNTEAFF. DNA of the CDR3: TGCAGCGTAAACCGGGAGGTGAACACTGAAGCTTTCTTT.

The rearrangement joins TRBV4-1 to TRBJ2-7; TRBD2 agrees at 8 bases. Germline V gene lookup returns CDR1 MGHRA and CDR2 YSYEKL. This CDR3 is 15 amino acids long. Trimming removed 1 base from V and 3 bases from J; junction bases left unmatched: 5. The CDR3 coding sequence is TGCGCCAGCAGCCAAGGAGTAGCGGGGAACTACGAGCAGTACTTC. This codes for CASSQGVAGNYEQYF.

The V gene is TRBV5-1, the J gene TRBJ2-3; D might be TRBD1 (6 bases). Germline V gives CDR1 SGHRS, CDR2 YFSETQ. The CDR3 loop spans 14 amino acids. Trimming pared 4 bases from V and 1 base from J, leaving 10 bases between. The CDR3 spells CASSPRTGTDTQYF. The DNA of the CDR3 is TGCGCCAGCAGCCCTCGGACAGGCACAGATACGCAGTATTTT. Based on the CDR3 plus reference TRBV5-1 and TRBJ2-3, the full variable domain is KAGVTQTPRYLIKTRGQQVTLSCSPISGHRSVSWYQQTPGQGLQFLFEYFSETQRNKGNFPGRFSGRQFSNSRSEMNVSTLELGDSALYLCASSPRTGTDTQYFGPGTRLTVL.

The chain employs TRBV6-5 and TRBJ1-1, with 7 bases that match TRBD1. This CDR3 has 13 residues. CDR1 is MNHEY, CDR2 SVGAGI, per germline. V lost 2 bases, J lost 5 bases, and 2 bases stayed unmatched. Here the CDR3 reads CASSYTGVTEAFF. The DNA for the CDR3 is TGTGCCAGCAGTTACACAGGGGTAACTGAAGCTTTCTTT.

DNA of the CDR3: TGTGCCAGCAGCGTAGTTTCGGGTTACGAAGCTTTCTTT. It is translated as CASSVVSGYEAFF. The genes are TRBV9 and TRBJ1-1; D is unclear. CDR1 SGDLS and CDR2 YYNGEE come from the germline V gene. V was cut by 0 bases and J by 8 bases, with 11 bases left in between. The CDR3 sequence is 13 residues long.

The chain couples TRBV28 to TRBJ2-3; 8 bases agree with TRBD1. The CDR3 runs 17 residues. From germline, CDR1 is MDHEN and CDR2 SYDVKM. V dropped 1 base and J dropped 0; count of bases not matched to a gene: 6. In DNA form, the CDR3 reads TGTGCCAGCAGTTTATCGGGCAGGGGGCGCAGCACAGATACGCAGTATTTT. Translation gives CASSLSGRGRSTDTQYF. Full variable domain (remainder filled in from reference TRBV28 and TRBJ2-3): DVKVTQSSRYLVKRTGEKVFLECVQDMDHENMFWYRQDPGLGLRLIYFSYDVKMKEKGDIPEGYSVSREKKERFSLILESASTNQTSMYLCASSLSGRGRSTDTQYFGPGTRLTVL.

The J gene is TRBJ1-6, the V gene TRBV5-1; 10 bases agree with TRBD1. Trimming took 0 bases from V and 9 from J; bases not matched to a gene: 3. The CDR3 consists of 15 residues. Germline lookup yields CDR1 SGHRS and CDR2 YFSETQ. The CDR3 DNA sequence: TGCGCCAGCAGCTTGGGGGACAGGGGAGGTTCACCCCTCCACTTT. Translation: CASSLGDRGGSPLHF.

The chain is built from TRBV7-2 and TRBJ1-5; TRBD1 is a possible D gene (6 bases). There are 17 residues in the CDR3. The germline V gene encodes CDR1 SGHTA and CDR2 FQGNSA. V was shortened by 0 bases and J by 3 bases, with 15 bases between the two germline ends. The CDR3: CASSLATGGRINQPQHF. The DNA for the CDR3 is TGTGCCAGCAGCTTAGCGACCGGGGGCAGGATCAATCAGCCCCAGCATTTT.

In this sample, this clone turned up a few times. This chain connects TRBV6-5 to TRBJ2-5; no clear D. Trimming left V 6 bases short and J 7 bases short, with 9 bases between. This CDR3 comprises 11 residues. CDR1 and CDR2 from the germline V gene are MNHEY and SVGAGI. The CDR3 nucleotides are TGTGCCAGCAGCTTCGCAGGGACCCAGTACTTC. Translating it yields CASSFAGTQYF.

The chain uses TRBV19 and TRBJ2-4; the D call may be TRBD1 or TRBD2 (5 bases each). Germline V gene lookup returns CDR1 LNHDA and CDR2 SQIVND (reference sequence). The CDR3 runs to 12 residues. V was cut by 1 base and J by 12 bases, with 10 bases left in between. The CDR3 spells CASSIVRGSQYF. CDR3 sequence (DNA): TGTGCCAGTAGTATAGTGAGGGGCTCTCAGTACTTC.

The CDR3 reads CASSLQGQGTDTQYF. The CDR3 DNA reads as TGTGCCAGCAGTTTACAGGGGCAGGGGACAGATACGCAGTATTTT. The rearrangement links TRBV6-5 to TRBJ2-3; 7 nucleotides line up with TRBD1. V shed 4 bases and J 3 bases; nucleotides not matched to a gene: 7. The length of the CDR3 is 15 residues. Germline V gene sequence: CDR1 MNHEY, CDR2 SVGAGI.